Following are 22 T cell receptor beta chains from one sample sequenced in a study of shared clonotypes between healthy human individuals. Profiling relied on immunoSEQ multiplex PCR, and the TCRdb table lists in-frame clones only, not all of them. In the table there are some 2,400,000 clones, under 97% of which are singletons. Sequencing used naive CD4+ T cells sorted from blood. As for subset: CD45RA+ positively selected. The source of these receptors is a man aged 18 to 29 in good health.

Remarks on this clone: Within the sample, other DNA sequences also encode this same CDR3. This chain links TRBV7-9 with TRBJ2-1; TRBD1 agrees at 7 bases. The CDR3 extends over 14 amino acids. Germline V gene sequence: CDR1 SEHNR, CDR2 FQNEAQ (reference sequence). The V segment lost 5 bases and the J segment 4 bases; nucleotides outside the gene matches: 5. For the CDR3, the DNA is TGTGCCAGCAGCCGGGACAGAGCATACAATGAGCAGTTCTTC. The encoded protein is CASSRDRAYNEQFF.

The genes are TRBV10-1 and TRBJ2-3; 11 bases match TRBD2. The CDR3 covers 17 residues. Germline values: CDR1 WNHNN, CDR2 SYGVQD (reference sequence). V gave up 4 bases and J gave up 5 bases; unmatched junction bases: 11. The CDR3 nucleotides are TGCGCCAGCAGTGTGTCGATAGCGGGAGGGCCGGGAGATACGCAGTATTTT. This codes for CASSVSIAGGPGDTQYF.

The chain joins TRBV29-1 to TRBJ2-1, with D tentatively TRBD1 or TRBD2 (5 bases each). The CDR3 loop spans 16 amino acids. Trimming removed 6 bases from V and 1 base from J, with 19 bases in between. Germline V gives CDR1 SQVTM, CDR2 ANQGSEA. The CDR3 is CSVPGTGKGSYNEQFF. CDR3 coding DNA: TGCAGCGTCCCTGGGACCGGGAAAGGGTCCTACAATGAGCAGTTCTTC.

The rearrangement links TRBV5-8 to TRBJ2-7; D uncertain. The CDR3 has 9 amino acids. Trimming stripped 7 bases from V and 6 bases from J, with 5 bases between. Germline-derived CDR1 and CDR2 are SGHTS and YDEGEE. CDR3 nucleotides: TGTGCCAGCGGGCCCGAGCAGTACTTC. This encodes CASGPEQYF. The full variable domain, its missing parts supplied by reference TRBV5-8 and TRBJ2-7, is EAGVTQSPTHLIKTRGQQATLRCSPISGHTSVYWYQQALGLGLQFLLWYDEGEERNRGNFPPRFSGRQFPNYSSELNVNALELEDSALYLCASGPEQYFGPGTRLTVT.

The CDR3 DNA sequence: TGCGCCAGCAGCCTCATCCCGGGCATGAATGAAAAACTGTTTTTT. Its translation: CASSLIPGMNEKLFF. The chain uses TRBV4-1 and TRBJ1-4, with no clear D. Between the trimmed V and J ends, which lost 4 bases and 5 bases, there was a span of 14 bases. The germline CDR1 and CDR2 sequences are MGHRA and YSYEKL. CDR3 size: 15 residues.

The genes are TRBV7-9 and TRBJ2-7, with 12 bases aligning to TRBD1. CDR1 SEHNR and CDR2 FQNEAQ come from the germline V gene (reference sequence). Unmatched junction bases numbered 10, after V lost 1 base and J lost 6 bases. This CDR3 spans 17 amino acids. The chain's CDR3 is CASSLGAPGTGGFEQYF. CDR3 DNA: TGTGCCAGCAGCTTAGGAGCCCCGGGGACAGGGGGCTTCGAGCAGTACTTC. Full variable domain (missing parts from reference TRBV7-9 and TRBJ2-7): DTGVSQNPRHKITKRGQNVTFRCDPISEHNRLYWYRQTLGQGPEFLTYFQNEAQLEKSRLLSDRFSAERPKGSFSTLEIQRTEQGDSAMYLCASSLGAPGTGGFEQYFGPGTRLTVT.

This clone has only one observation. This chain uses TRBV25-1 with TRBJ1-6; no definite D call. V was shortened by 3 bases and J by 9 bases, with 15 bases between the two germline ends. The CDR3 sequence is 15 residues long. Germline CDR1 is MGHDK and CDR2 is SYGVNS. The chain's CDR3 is CASSEGLPGSSPLHF. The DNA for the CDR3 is TGTGCCAGCAGTGAGGGTTTGCCGGGTAGTTCACCCCTCCACTTT.

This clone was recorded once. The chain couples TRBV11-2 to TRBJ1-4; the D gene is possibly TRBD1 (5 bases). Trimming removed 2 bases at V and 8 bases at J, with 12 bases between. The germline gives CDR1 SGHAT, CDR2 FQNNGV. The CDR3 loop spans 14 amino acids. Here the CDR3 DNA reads TGTGCCAGCAGCTTACCAGGGAGGGGAGAAAAACTGTTTTTT. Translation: CASSLPGRGEKLFF.

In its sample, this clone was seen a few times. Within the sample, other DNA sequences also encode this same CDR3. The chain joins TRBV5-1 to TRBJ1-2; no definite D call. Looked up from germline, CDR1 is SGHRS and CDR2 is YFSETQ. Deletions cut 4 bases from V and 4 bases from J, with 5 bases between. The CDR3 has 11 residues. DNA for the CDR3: TGCGCCAGCAGCGGCGGCTATGGCTACACCTTC. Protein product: CASSGGYGYTF. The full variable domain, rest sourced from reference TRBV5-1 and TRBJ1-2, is KAGVTQTPRYLIKTRGQQVTLSCSPISGHRSVSWYQQTPGQGLQFLFEYFSETQRNKGNFPGRFSGRQFSNSRSEMNVSTLELGDSALYLCASSGGYGYTFGSGTRLTVV.

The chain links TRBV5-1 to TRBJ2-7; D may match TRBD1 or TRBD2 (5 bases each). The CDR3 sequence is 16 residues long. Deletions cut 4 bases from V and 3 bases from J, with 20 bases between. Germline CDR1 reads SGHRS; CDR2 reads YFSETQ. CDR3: CASSPQDSLGFYEQYF. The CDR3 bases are TGCGCCAGCAGCCCACAGGACTCCCTAGGCTTCTACGAGCAGTACTTC.

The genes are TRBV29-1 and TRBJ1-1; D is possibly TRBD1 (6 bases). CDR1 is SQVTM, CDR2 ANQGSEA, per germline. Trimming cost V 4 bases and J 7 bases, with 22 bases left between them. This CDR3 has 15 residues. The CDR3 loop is CSVGYLGGGGIEAFF. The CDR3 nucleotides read TGCAGCGTTGGGTATCTCGGGGGCGGGGGTATTGAAGCTTTCTTT.

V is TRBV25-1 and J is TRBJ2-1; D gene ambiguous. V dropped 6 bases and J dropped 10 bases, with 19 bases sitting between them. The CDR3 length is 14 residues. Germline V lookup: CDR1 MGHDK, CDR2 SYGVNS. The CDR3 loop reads CASRDPSTLGEQFF. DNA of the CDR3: TGTGCCAGCAGGGATCCTTCTACCCTTGGGGAGCAGTTCTTC.

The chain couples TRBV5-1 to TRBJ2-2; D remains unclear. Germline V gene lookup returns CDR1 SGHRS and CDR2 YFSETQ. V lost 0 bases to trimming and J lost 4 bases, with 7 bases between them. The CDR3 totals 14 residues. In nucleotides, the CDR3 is TGCGCCAGCAGCTTGGTCAGCAGCACCGGGGAGCTGTTTTTT. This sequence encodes CASSLVSSTGELFF.

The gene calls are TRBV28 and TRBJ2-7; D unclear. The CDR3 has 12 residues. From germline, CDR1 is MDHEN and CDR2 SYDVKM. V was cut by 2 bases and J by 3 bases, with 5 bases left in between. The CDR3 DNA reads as TGTGCCAGCAGTTTAGGGCACTACGAGCAGTACTTC. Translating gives CASSLGHYEQYF.

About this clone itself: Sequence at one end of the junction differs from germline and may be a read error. Here the CDR3 reads CASGDNRPISGNTIYF. The CDR3 nucleotides are TGTGCCAGCGGTGACAACAGGCCTATCTCTGGAAACACCATATATTTT. This rearrangement joins TRBV2 to TRBJ1-3; TRBD1 is a possible D gene (5 bases). The germline CDR1 and CDR2 sequences are SNHLY and FYNNEI. CDR3 length: 16 residues.

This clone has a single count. The DNA for the CDR3 is TGTGCCAGTAATGCCGGACAGATCGCGAACACCGGGGAGCTGTTTTTT. Translated, it gives CASNAGQIANTGELFF. This chain uses TRBV19 with TRBJ2-2; TRBD1 might be the D (6 bases). The germline CDR1 and CDR2 sequences are LNHDA and SQIVND (reference sequence). The CDR3 is 16 residues long. Trimming left V 7 bases short and J 0 bases short, with 15 bases between.

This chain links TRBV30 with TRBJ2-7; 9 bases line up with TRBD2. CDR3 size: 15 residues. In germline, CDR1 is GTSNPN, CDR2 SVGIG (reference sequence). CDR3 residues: CALASGGRGNYEQYF. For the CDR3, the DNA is TGTGCATTAGCATCCGGCGGGAGGGGGAACTACGAGCAGTACTTC.

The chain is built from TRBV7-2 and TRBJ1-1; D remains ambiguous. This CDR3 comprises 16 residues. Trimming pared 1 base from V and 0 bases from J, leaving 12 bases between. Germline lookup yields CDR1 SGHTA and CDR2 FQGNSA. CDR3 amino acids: CASSLGAGLVNTEAFF. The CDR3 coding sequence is TGTGCCAGCAGCTTAGGGGCGGGCCTCGTGAACACTGAAGCTTTCTTT.

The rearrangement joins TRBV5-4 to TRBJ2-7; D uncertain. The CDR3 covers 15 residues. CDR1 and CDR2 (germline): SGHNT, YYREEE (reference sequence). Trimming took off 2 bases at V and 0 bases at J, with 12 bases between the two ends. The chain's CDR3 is CASSLGRSSSYEQYF. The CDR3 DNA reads TGTGCCAGCAGCTTAGGGCGGTCGAGCTCCTACGAGCAGTACTTC.

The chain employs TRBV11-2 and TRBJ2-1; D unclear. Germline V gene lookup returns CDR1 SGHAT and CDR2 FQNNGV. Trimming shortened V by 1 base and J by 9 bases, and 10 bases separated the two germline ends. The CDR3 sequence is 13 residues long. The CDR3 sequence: CASSLGEIGEQFF. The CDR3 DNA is TGTGCCAGCAGCTTAGGTGAGATTGGTGAGCAGTTCTTC.

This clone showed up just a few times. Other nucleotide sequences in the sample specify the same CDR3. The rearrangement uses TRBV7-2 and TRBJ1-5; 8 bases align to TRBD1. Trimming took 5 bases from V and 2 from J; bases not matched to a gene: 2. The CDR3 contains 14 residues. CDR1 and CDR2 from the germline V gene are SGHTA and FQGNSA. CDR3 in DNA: TGTGCCAGCAGCCCGGACAGGGGCAATCAGCCCCAGCATTTT. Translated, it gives CASSPDRGNQPQHF.

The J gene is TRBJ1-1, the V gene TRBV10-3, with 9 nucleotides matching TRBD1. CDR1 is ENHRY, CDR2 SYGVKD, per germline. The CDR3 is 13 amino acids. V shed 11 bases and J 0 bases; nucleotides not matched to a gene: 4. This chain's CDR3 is CAVGTGMNTEAFF. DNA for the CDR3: TGTGCCGTCGGGACAGGGATGAACACTGAAGCTTTCTTT.